This entry is about one T cell receptor delta chain. This clone counts as medium-sized (0.01 to 0.1%). Its antigen target is currently unknown. The input lacks base qualities; no much larger clone sits a single base away. The sample has other DNA sequences that encode this CDR3 too. These data originate in a study of delta chain sequences of gamma delta T cells (TCRdb year 2017). Library prep was done by 5' RACE. Instrument on record: Illumina MiSeq. Via CATT, TCRdb reprocessed the public reads, and rows with identical DNA were then joined. The sample data list 2,000 to 3,000 delta-chain clones, and about 5.5% of these were observed just once. Of the sample, almost 50% falls within the top ten clones. The germline V gene yields GEAIGNYY for CDR1 and EKD for CDR2. V is shortened by 3 bases, J by 0 bases, and the region joining them spans 22 bases. The CDR3 holds 18 amino acids from the cysteine to the phenylalanine. The read is trimmed to its CDR3 DNA, 54 bases read in frame from base 1.

The sample taken for sequencing was either unsorted cells or a sorted T cell fraction (not recorded which). This clonotype was sampled from a human donor in good health. The sequence links TRDV2 to TRDJ1, with TRDD3 tentatively as D gene (5 bases match). The CDR3 region: CACDPLTSSLGDTDKLIF. The bases read TGTGCCTGTGACCCCCTTACGTCCTCTCTGGGAGACACCGATAAACTCATCTTT.